A selection of T cell receptor beta chains follows, all from one sample in a study of blood T cell repertoires in COVID-19. Generated by immunoSEQ multiplex PCR, the TCRdb table keeps only in-frame clones and is missing some. The repertoire has about 70,000 clones, around 86% of them found once; the top ten carry roughly an eighth. Material: peripheral blood. The receptor set was obtained from a human donor in a cohort sampled during active COVID-19. The CDR3 runs from the conserved cysteine through the conserved F or W. A D gene is named only where the DNA matches it firmly. Some rows have no size entry. The others give once, few or many, or a class for an expanded clone.

V gene	D gene	J gene	clone size	CDR3 protein	CDR3 DNA
TRBV19	TRBD1	TRBJ1-1	once	CASSTSGTGGTEAFF	TGTGCCAGTAGTACCTCCGGGACAGGGGGCACTGAAGCTTTCTTT
TRBV5-1	NA	TRBJ2-1	NA	CASSSKSAGFHDEQFF	TGCGCCAGCAGCTCAAAAAGCGCGGGATTCCACGATGAGCAGTTCTTC
TRBV5-1	NA	TRBJ1-4	once	CASSLAERGTNEKLFF	TGCGCCAGCAGCTTGGCCGAACGAGGCACTAATGAAAAACTGTTTTTT
TRBV7-2	NA	TRBJ2-5	NA	CASSFPAGETQYF	TGTGCCAGCAGCTTTCCCGCGGGGGAGACCCAGTACTTC
TRBV5-1	NA	TRBJ1-1	few	CASSLEGTEAFF	TGCGCCAGCAGCTTGGAGGGGACTGAAGCTTTCTTT
TRBV30	NA	TRBJ1-2	NA	CAWSEGVLYGYTF	TGTGCCTGGAGTGAGGGAGTCCTCTATGGCTACACCTTC
TRBV19	NA	TRBJ2-6	NA	CASSITGQSSGANVLTF	TGTGCCAGTAGTATAACAGGACAGAGCTCTGGGGCCAACGTCCTGACTTTC
TRBV6-5	NA	TRBJ1-6	NA	CASSYRLFSPLHF	TGTGCCAGCAGTTACCGTCTGTTTTCACCCCTCCACTTT
TRBV5-1	TRBD1	TRBJ2-3	NA	CASSLGQGAGDTQYF	TGCGCCAGCAGCTTGGGACAGGGGGCTGGAGATACGCAGTATTTT
TRBV14	TRBD2	TRBJ2-1	NA	CASSQGLAGETYNEQFF	TGTGCCAGCAGCCAAGGACTAGCGGGGGAGACATACAATGAGCAGTTCTTC
TRBV12-5	NA	TRBJ2-7	NA	CASGLPSLGHATYF	TGTGCTAGTGGTTTGCCCTCACTTGGGCACGCCACTTACTTC
TRBV7-2	TRBD1	TRBJ1-2	NA	CASSATGTVYGYTF	TGTGCCAGCAGCGCTACCGGGACAGTCTATGGCTACACCTTC
TRBV5-4	NA	TRBJ2-5	NA	CATKGVAETQYF	TGTGCCACGAAGGGGGTCGCGGAGACCCAGTACTTC
TRBV7-9	TRBD1	TRBJ1-2	NA	CASSENRQGSYGYTF	TGTGCCAGCAGCGAGAACCGACAGGGGAGCTATGGCTACACCTTC
TRBV18	NA	TRBJ1-1	NA	CASSPVTRTEAFF	TGTGCCAGCTCACCGGTAACTCGGACTGAAGCTTTCTTT
TRBV6-5	NA	TRBJ1-1	NA	CASSFYRSTEAFF	TGTGCCAGCAGTTTTTACAGGAGCACTGAAGCTTTCTTT
TRBV5-4	NA	TRBJ2-5	NA	CASSASTREETQYF	TGTGCCAGCAGCGCAAGCACTAGGGAGGAGACCCAGTACTTC
TRBV2	NA	TRBJ1-2	NA	CASSEGRGPSAGYTF	TGTGCCAGCAGTGAAGGCAGGGGACCCTCGGCTGGCTACACCTTC
TRBV9	TRBD1	TRBJ2-7	once	CASSVDGTGGTKQYF	TGTGCCAGCAGCGTAGATGGGACAGGGGGTACGAAGCAGTACTTC
TRBV14	NA	TRBJ1-2	NA	CASSQDRRGEVGYTF	TGTGCCAGCAGCCAAGATCGCAGGGGAGAGGTTGGCTACACCTTC
TRBV18	NA	TRBJ2-7	NA	CASSPSEFKEQYF	TGTGCCAGCTCACCATCGGAGTTTAAGGAGCAGTACTTC
TRBV4-2	TRBD1	TRBJ2-2	NA	CASSQVGQGGAGELFF	TGTGCCAGCAGCCAAGTAGGACAGGGGGGGGCCGGGGAGCTGTTTTTT
TRBV19	NA	TRBJ2-2	NA	CASSPHVGGSNTGELFF	TGTGCCAGTAGTCCCCATGTAGGGGGATCGAACACCGGGGAGCTGTTTTTT
TRBV4-3	TRBD2	TRBJ2-5	NA	CASSQERGGQETQYF	TGCGCCAGCAGCCAAGAGCGGGGGGGCCAAGAGACCCAGTACTTC
TRBV7-9	NA	TRBJ1-1	NA	CASEWTGNTEAFF	TGTGCCAGCGAATGGACTGGGAACACTGAAGCTTTCTTT
TRBV6-5	TRBD2	TRBJ2-3	NA	CASRTLAGGSDTQYF	TGTGCCAGCAGGACCCTAGCGGGGGGCTCAGATACGCAGTATTTT
TRBV9	TRBD1	TRBJ1-1	NA	CASSPRDRGEAFF	TGTGCCAGCAGCCCGAGGGACAGGGGCGAAGCTTTCTTT
TRBV9	TRBD2	TRBJ2-2	NA	CASSVLRVLGLAGGTNTGELFF	TGTGCCAGCAGCGTATTGAGGGTTCTGGGACTAGCGGGGGGGACGAACACCGGGGAGCTGTTTTTT
TRBV6-1	NA	TRBJ2-7	NA	CASSDRHRGGYEQYF	TGTGCCAGCAGTGACCGACACAGGGGGGGCTACGAGCAGTACTTC
TRBV4-3	NA	TRBJ1-1	NA	CASSSGAGYTEAFF	TGCGCCAGCAGCTCAGGGGCAGGGTACACTGAAGCTTTCTTT
TRBV6-4	TRBD1	TRBJ1-5	few	CASTSRGRNGNQPQHF	TGTGCCAGCACGAGCAGGGGGCGAAACGGCAATCAGCCCCAGCATTTT
TRBV30	NA	TRBJ1-4	NA	CAWSTGSGEKLFF	TGTGCCTGGAGTACAGGCTCGGGTGAAAAACTGTTTTTT
TRBV11-2	NA	TRBJ1-6	NA	CASSPEGRGDSPLHF	TGTGCCAGCAGCCCAGAGGGCAGGGGAGATTCACCCCTCCACTTT
TRBV5-4	TRBD2	TRBJ2-4	NA	CASSFAAGGVDIQYF	TGTGCCAGCAGCTTCGCGGCGGGGGGGGTTGACATTCAGTACTTC
TRBV18	NA	TRBJ1-3	NA	CASSPVLLAGGRGSGNTIYF	TGTGCCAGCTCACCAGTGTTATTGGCCGGGGGACGAGGCTCTGGAAACACCATATATTTT
TRBV5-1	NA	TRBJ1-2	NA	CASSFGDSNYGYTF	TGCGCCAGCAGCTTCGGGGATTCTAACTATGGCTACACCTTC
TRBV5-6	TRBD2	TRBJ2-1	NA	CASSAGGSYNEQFF	TGTGCCAGCAGCGCGGGGGGTTCCTACAATGAGCAGTTCTTC
TRBV15	NA	TRBJ2-1	NA	CATSRVINEQFF	TGTGCCACCAGCAGAGTAATCAATGAGCAGTTCTTC
TRBV7-2	TRBD1	TRBJ2-7	NA	CASSSRQGAQEQYF	TGTGCCAGCAGCTCGCGACAGGGGGCGCAAGAGCAGTACTTC
TRBV12-3/TRBV12-4	TRBD1	TRBJ2-7	NA	CASSRQGYEQYF	TGTGCCAGCAGTCGACAGGGGTACGAGCAGTACTTC
TRBV6-5	NA	TRBJ2-7	large	CASSYSVVARGEQYF	TGTGCCAGCAGTTACTCAGTTGTGGCTAGAGGCGAGCAGTACTTC